Below, 23 T cell receptor beta chains from the same sample are listed, as sequenced in a study of cytomegalovirus exposure and HLA in healthy donors. The primer mix had 60 Vbeta and 13 Jbeta primers. The assay was immunoSEQ multiplex PCR, and TCRdb's table has in-frame clones only and misses some. The data contain 85,000 to 100,000 clones, about 75% of them singletons. Input material: PBMCs. The receptors derive from a man aged 40-49 years in good health and CMV-seropositive.

The chain joins TRBV5-1 to TRBJ2-2, with D perhaps TRBD1 (5 bases). Trimming pared 0 bases from V and 2 bases from J, leaving 11 bases between. Germline V gene sequence: CDR1 SGHRS, CDR2 YFSETQ. There are 16 residues in the CDR3. Written as DNA, the CDR3 is TGCGCCAGCAGCTTGGATGCAGGGCTAAACACCGGGGAGCTGTTTTTT. Amino acids: CASSLDAGLNTGELFF.

CDR3 in amino acids: CASSFRAGGPAGELFF. CDR3 bases: TGTGCCAGCAGTTTTAGAGCGGGAGGGCCGGCCGGGGAGCTGTTTTTT. The V call is TRBV27, the J call TRBJ2-2; 10 bases agree with TRBD2. Germline CDR1 MNHEY, CDR2 SMNVEV (reference sequence). J lost 6 bases, V lost 3 bases, and 7 bases had no gene match. This CDR3 comprises 16 residues.

In its sample, this clone was seen a few times. The V and J genes are TRBV6-5 and TRBJ2-7; 10 positions match TRBD1. The germline CDR1 and CDR2 sequences are MNHEY and SVGAGI. Losses at the gene ends were 6 bases for V and 5 bases for J; bases not matched to a gene: 4. The CDR3 length is 13 residues. The CDR3 coding sequence is TGTGCCAGCAGAAGACAGGGGGCCGACGAGCAGTACTTC. Translating it yields CASRRQGADEQYF.

The gene calls are TRBV18 and TRBJ2-7, with 9 nucleotides matching TRBD1. The V gene's germline CDR1 is KGHSH and CDR2 LQKENI. With V trimmed by 2 bases and J by 6 bases, 8 bases remained unmatched. CDR3 length equals 15 residues. The CDR3 coding sequence is TGTGCCAGCTCACCAACTTCCGGGACAGGGAGCGAGCAGTACTTC. It specifies CASSPTSGTGSEQYF. Combining the CDR3 with reference TRBV18 and TRBJ2-7 gives the whole variable domain NAGVMQNPRHLVRRRGQEARLRCSPMKGHSHVYWYRQLPEEGLKFMVYLQKENIIDESGMPKERFSAEFPKEGPSILRIQQVVRGDSAAYFCASSPTSGTGSEQYFGPGTRLTVT.

V gene TRBV11-3 combines with J gene TRBJ2-5, with TRBD1 as a possible D gene (6 bases). The germline gives CDR1 SGHNT, CDR2 YENEEA. V lost 4 bases to trimming and J lost 5 bases, with 17 bases between them. The CDR3 spans 15 residues. The CDR3 DNA is TGTGCCAGCAGCTCAGGGGCCCCTGGCTCCGAGACCCAGTACTTC. Protein: CASSSGAPGSETQYF.

The V gene is TRBV2, the J gene TRBJ2-7; D is perhaps TRBD1 (5 bases). V lost 3 bases and J lost 4, with 10 bases in between. This CDR3 region has 13 residues. Germline V gene lookup returns CDR1 SNHLY and CDR2 FYNNEI. Here the CDR3 DNA reads TGTGCCAGCAGTGACGGCAGGGTATACGAGCAGTACTTC. This translates into CASSDGRVYEQYF.

This chain connects TRBV27 to TRBJ2-2; 7 bases align to TRBD2. The CDR3 has 16 residues. Germline V gene lookup returns CDR1 MNHEY and CDR2 SMNVEV (reference sequence). The V and J ends lost 2 bases and 1 base, in that order; junction bases with no gene match: 4. The CDR3 reads CASSLLADQNTGELFF. For the CDR3, the DNA is TGTGCCAGCAGTTTACTAGCGGACCAGAACACCGGGGAGCTGTTTTTT.

The chain couples TRBV10-1 to TRBJ1-3; D might be TRBD1 (6 bases). CDR1 and CDR2 from the germline V gene are WNHNN and SYGVQD (reference sequence). V lost 5 bases to trimming and J lost 0 bases, with 8 bases between them. The CDR3 totals 14 residues. The CDR3 nucleotides read TGCGCCAGCAGTCGGGACATCTCTGGAAACACCATATATTTT. Its protein is CASSRDISGNTIYF.

The V call is TRBV6-1, the J call TRBJ2-2, with 11 positions matching TRBD2. Losses at the gene ends were 1 base for V and 7 bases for J; bases not matched to a gene: 8. Per germline, CDR1 MNHNS and CDR2 SASEGT. The CDR3 has 17 residues. The CDR3 loop is CASSEVGLAGGIGELFF. CDR3 bases: TGTGCCAGCAGTGAAGTCGGCCTAGCGGGAGGCATCGGGGAGCTGTTTTTT.

This chain joins TRBV27 and TRBJ2-3; D not certain. The CDR3 covers 11 residues. Germline CDR1 reads MNHEY; CDR2 reads SMNVEV (reference sequence). Trimming shortened V by 2 bases and J by 6 bases, and 3 bases separated the two germline ends. The CDR3 bases are TGTGCCAGCAGTTTACAGGATACGCAGTATTTT. Its translation is CASSLQDTQYF.

A few counts support this clone. The CDR3 nucleotides are TGCGCCAGCAGTTTGACAGCCGCGAGCTCCTATAATTCACCCCTCCACTTT. Translated: CASSLTAASSYNSPLHF. V is TRBV5-1 and J is TRBJ1-6; weak D call: TRBD1 (5 bases). Trimming left V 5 bases short and J 0 bases short, with 15 bases between. Germline CDR1 is SGHRS and CDR2 is YFSETQ. The CDR3 totals 17 residues.

V and J are TRBV5-1 and TRBJ1-5; D is perhaps TRBD1 (6 bases). This CDR3 is built from 13 residues. Trimming removed 7 bases at V and 3 bases at J, with 11 bases between. The germline gives CDR1 SGHRS, CDR2 YFSETQ. The CDR3 is CASSEGDNQPQHF. DNA of the CDR3: TGCGCCAGCTCCGAGGGGGACAATCAGCCCCAGCATTTT.

The chain links TRBV6-6 to TRBJ1-2, with a weak D call TRBD1 (6 bases). CDR1 and CDR2 (germline): MNHNY, SVGAGI (reference sequence). Deletions cut 2 bases from V and 8 bases from J, with 9 bases between. The CDR3 contains 12 residues. In DNA form, the CDR3 reads TGTGCCAGCAGTTACCGGCAGGGGGGCTACACCTTC. This encodes CASSYRQGGYTF.

The V gene is TRBV14, the J gene TRBJ2-2; tentative D call: TRBD2 (6 bases). V was cut by 4 bases and J by 6 bases, with 15 bases left in between. CDR3 size: 15 residues. Per the germline V gene, CDR1 is SGHDN and CDR2 is FVKESK. CDR3 sequence reads: CASSRVGGRSGELFF. The CDR3 bases are TGTGCCAGCAGCCGTGTGGGAGGAAGGTCCGGGGAGCTGTTTTTT.

CDR3 in DNA: TGTGCCAGCAGCTCCTCCTGGGACAGGGTGACCACCGGGGAGCTGTTTTTT. It is translated as CASSSSWDRVTTGELFF. This chain joins TRBV7-9 and TRBJ2-2, with 9 bases lining up with TRBD1. Germline values: CDR1 SEHNR, CDR2 FQNEAQ (reference sequence). The CDR3 sequence is 17 residues long. Germline trimming cut 4 bases from V and 4 bases from J; bases unmatched to any gene: 10.

This clone was counted between two and nine times. This chain connects TRBV4-1 to TRBJ2-7, with 7 bases lining up with TRBD2. V gave up 1 base and J gave up 4 bases; unmatched junction bases: 4. This CDR3 spans 14 amino acids. Germline loops: CDR1 MGHRA, CDR2 YSYEKL. The CDR3 is CASSQGEGRYEQYF. CDR3 coding DNA: TGCGCCAGCAGCCAAGGGGAGGGACGGTACGAGCAGTACTTC.

The chain combines TRBV7-9 with TRBJ2-7; D is possibly TRBD1 (6 bases). CDR1 and CDR2 (germline): SEHNR, FQNEAQ (reference sequence). V lost 1 base to trimming and J lost 2 bases, with 9 bases between them. The CDR3 is made up of 14 amino acids. This CDR3 is CASSLDRVTYEQYF. As DNA, the CDR3 is TGTGCCAGCAGCTTAGACAGGGTAACCTACGAGCAGTACTTC.

The chain couples TRBV18 to TRBJ2-7; the match to TRBD1 covers 12 bases. The trim removed 6 bases at V and 8 bases at J, leaving 11 bases unmatched. The CDR3 runs to 15 residues. Germline V gene sequence: CDR1 KGHSH, CDR2 LQKENI. The CDR3 DNA sequence: TGTGCCAGCTCGAAATCCGGGACAGGGGGCTTTAAGCAGTACTTC. It codes for CASSKSGTGGFKQYF.

The chain couples TRBV10-3 to TRBJ2-7; 9 nucleotides align to TRBD1. Germline loops: CDR1 ENHRY, CDR2 SYGVKD. CDR3 length equals 13 residues. Trimming cost V 11 bases and J 2 bases; bases outside gene matches: 7. CDR3 in amino acids: CASGQGYTYEQYF. The CDR3 DNA reads TGTGCCTCGGGACAGGGATACACCTACGAGCAGTACTTC.

This clone was detected only once. J is TRBJ1-4 and V is TRBV13, with D uncertain. Germline loops: CDR1 PRHDT, CDR2 FYEKMQ (reference sequence). Trimming removed 4 bases from V and 8 bases from J, with 14 bases in between. This CDR3 has 14 residues. The DNA of the CDR3 is TGTGCCAGCAGCTCCACAATGTATAGCGAAAAACTGTTTTTT. Its protein is CASSSTMYSEKLFF. Looking up the rest from reference TRBV13 and TRBJ1-4 gives the full variable domain: AAGVIQSPRHLIKEKRETATLKCYPIPRHDTVYWYQQGPGQDPQFLISFYEKMQSDKGSIPDRFSAQQFSDYHSELNMSSLELGDSALYFCASSSTMYSEKLFFGSGTQLSVL.

This clone has just one count. This chain joins TRBV2 and TRBJ2-1, with a possible D match to TRBD2 (5 bases). The CDR3 covers 13 residues. The V gene lost 3 bases and the J gene lost 8 bases, with 11 bases spanning the gap. Germline V CDR1 and CDR2: SNHLY, FYNNEI. CDR3 in amino acids: CASSEKRVDEQFF. In nucleotides, the CDR3 is TGTGCCAGCAGTGAGAAGAGGGTTGATGAGCAGTTCTTC.

This chain links TRBV27 with TRBJ2-1, with TRBD2 identical over 9 bases. V gave up 7 bases and J gave up 3 bases; unmatched junction bases: 7. The germline V gene encodes CDR1 MNHEY and CDR2 SMNVEV (reference sequence). The CDR3 sequence is 15 residues long. The CDR3: CASTSSGAYYNEQFF. The DNA of the CDR3 is TGTGCCAGCACCTCTAGCGGGGCATACTACAATGAGCAGTTCTTC.

The gene calls are TRBV11-2 and TRBJ2-7; D perhaps matches TRBD1 (5 bases). The CDR3 runs 14 residues. CDR1 is SGHAT and CDR2 is FQNNGV in the germline V gene. The ends were cut back, 2 bases at V and 6 bases at J, with 14 bases in the middle. Written as DNA, the CDR3 is TGTGCCAGCAGCTTAAAGGCAGGGTTGGCCGAGCAGTACTTC. It encodes CASSLKAGLAEQYF.